The table lists the clone carrying this T cell receptor (beta chain) with many counts. TCRdb reanalysed the reads using MiXCR and keeps one entry per CDR3 protein. The sample has 150,000 to 200,000 distinct CDR3 sequences, 13% to 15% seen once. This specimen belongs to a study of T cell repertoires in cytomegalovirus infection. The CDR3 extends over 15 amino acids. Germline V gene sequence: CDR1 MDHEN, CDR2 SYDVKM. The V end was cut by 4 bases, the J end by 0 bases, with 10 bases between. The source of this sequence is a human donor in good health (CMV status not recorded). Some clones in this sample may be carry-over from other donors' samples. The sample was PBMCs. This chain connects TRBV28 to TRBJ1-5; no definite D call. CDR3: CASSSSGVSNQPQHF. CDR3 nucleotides: TGTGCCAGCAGTTCATCAGGAGTTAGCAATCAGCCCCAGCATTTT.